This TCR beta chain was found in a study of human T cells and chemical hapten exposure. Study summary: Read at 6 days, the patch tests placed 0.01% DPC on the upper back.

Details on this clonotype: Its antigen is not known.

General study results and limits: Expanded TCR sets contained significantly more large CDR3 similarity clusters than controls.

Each CDR3 protein is one row after TCRdb ran MiXCR on the RACE reads. The profile covers around 130,000 distinct CDR3 sequences, with approximately 12% appearing a single time and roughly 1.4% taken by the ten largest. The V end was cut by 0 bases, the J end by 3 bases, with 18 bases between. The CDR3 loop spans 18 amino acids. Germline CDR1 reads LGHNA; CDR2 reads YSLEER. Indicated time point: patch test 2, 6 weeks after DPC sensitization. Treatment denoted: therapeutic diphenylcyclopropenone sensitization with weekly scalp DPC. The TCR comes from a woman between 50 and 59 years old with alopecia areata. Some clones in this sample may be carry-over from other donors' samples. Specimen: whole blood, collected in connection with sensitization to the hapten diphenylcyclopropenone (DPC). This chain joins TRBV4-3 and TRBJ2-1; D call uncertain. As DNA, the CDR3 is TGCGCCAGCAGCCAAGAAGCAAGGAGCCTTTCAAACTACAATGAGCAGTTCTTC. This translates into CASSQEARSLSNYNEQFF.